This entry lists 26 T cell receptor beta chains sequenced from one sample in a study of naive CD8 T cells in extremely preterm neonates (dated by TCRdb to 2016 to 2017). The library was obtained by the immunoSEQ multiplex PCR assay. The table comes from immuneACCESS by way of TCRdb, which keeps in-frame sequences with V and J called. Part of the clones is missing from these tables; in studies checked, under half for an unresolved V gene and the rest for unknown reasons. The sample table records a few thousand clones; around 97% of these occur just once. Approximately 0.49% of the sample rests with the top ten. The term cord blood was obtained from about five elective full-term cesarean deliveries at about 36-41 weeks of gestation that occurred without labor or rupture of membranes. Material: naive CD8+ T cells from cord blood. These receptors were taken from a newborn in good health.

The chain is built from TRBV18 and TRBJ2-4; D gene ambiguous. Germline CDR1 reads KGHSH; CDR2 reads LQKENI. Between the trimmed V and J ends, which lost 0 bases and 3 bases, there was a span of 9 bases. CDR3 length equals 15 residues. Here the CDR3 reads CASSPPADDKNIQYF. In nucleotides, the CDR3 is TGTGCCAGCTCACCACCTGCGGATGACAAAAACATTCAGTACTTC.

J is TRBJ1-6 and V is TRBV6-1; 8 positions match TRBD1. The V gene end was trimmed by 3 bases and the J gene end by 5 bases; junction bases not matched to a gene: 0. This CDR3 has 14 amino acids. Germline loops: CDR1 MNHNS, CDR2 SASEGT. The chain's CDR3 is CASSEDRDNSPLHF. DNA for the CDR3: TGTGCCAGCAGTGAGGACAGGGATAATTCACCCCTCCACTTT.

The chain uses TRBV27 and TRBJ1-5; D ambiguous. V lost 2 bases and J 3 bases, leaving 8 bases between the germline ends. The CDR3 loop spans 14 amino acids. Per germline, CDR1 MNHEY and CDR2 SMNVEV (reference sequence). The CDR3: CASSLTGINQPQHF. The CDR3 region has the DNA TGTGCCAGCAGTTTAACGGGGATCAATCAGCCCCAGCATTTT.

The gene calls are TRBV9 and TRBJ1-2; the D gene is possibly TRBD1 (5 bases). V lost 2 bases and J lost 2, with 7 bases in between. CDR3 length equals 13 residues. CDR1 SGDLS and CDR2 YYNGEE come from the germline V gene. CDR3 protein: CASSVNRNYGYTF. CDR3 bases: TGTGCCAGCAGCGTTAACAGGAACTATGGCTACACCTTC.

In its sample, this clone was seen once. This chain joins TRBV27 and TRBJ2-3; 9 bases agree with TRBD2. V gave up 5 bases and J gave up 2 bases; unmatched junction bases: 26. The CDR3 runs 22 residues. CDR1 and CDR2 (germline): MNHEY, SMNVEV (reference sequence). This chain's CDR3 is CASSLQPPLAGATIVYTDTQYF. Written as DNA, the CDR3 is TGTGCCAGCAGTCTACAACCTCCCTTAGCGGGGGCCACCATCGTGTACACAGATACGCAGTATTTT.

J is TRBJ1-1 and V is TRBV19; TRBD1 matches 7 bases. CDR3 size: 13 residues. Germline assignment: CDR1 LNHDA and CDR2 SQIVND (reference sequence). The J segment lost 3 bases and the V segment lost 6 bases, leaving 4 bases of the junction unmatched. The CDR3 bases are TGTGCCAGTAGGAGACAGGGATACACTGAAGCTTTCTTT. It codes for CASRRQGYTEAFF.

This clone was seen only once. The gene calls are TRBV14 and TRBJ2-5; 10 nucleotides align to TRBD2. CDR3 length: 17 amino acids. The germline gives CDR1 SGHDN, CDR2 FVKESK. V lost 4 bases to trimming and J lost 5 bases; unmatched junction nucleotides: 13. This chain's CDR3 is CASSRRKGLAGDETQYF. CDR3 DNA sequence: TGTGCCAGCAGCCGCCGGAAAGGGCTAGCGGGGGATGAGACCCAGTACTTC.

The CDR3 DNA sequence: TGTGCCAGCAGGGCACGTAGTAGCTTTTTCAATGAGCAGTTCTTC. It translates to CASRARSSFFNEQFF. The chain recombines TRBV2 with TRBJ2-1; unclear D gene. V was pared by 6 bases and J by 6 bases, with 18 bases between. The CDR3 is made up of 15 amino acids. Germline V gene lookup returns CDR1 SNHLY and CDR2 FYNNEI.

The J gene is TRBJ1-1, the V gene TRBV27, with 9 bases aligning to TRBD1. V lost 5 bases to trimming and J lost 0 bases; unmatched junction nucleotides: 10. The CDR3 extends over 17 amino acids. The V gene's germline CDR1 is MNHEY and CDR2 SMNVEV (reference sequence). Here the CDR3 DNA reads TGTGCCAGCAGTCCAGCCCCGGGACAGGGATTGAACACTGAAGCTTTCTTT. Its protein is CASSPAPGQGLNTEAFF.

CDR3 sequence reads: CASSGRTGSYEQYF. The CDR3 coding sequence is TGTGCCAGCAGCGGCAGGACAGGCTCCTACGAGCAGTACTTC. V is TRBV7-9 and J is TRBJ2-7; 7 positions match TRBD1. J was trimmed by 0 bases and V by 5 bases; bases with no gene match: 4. CDR3 length: 14 residues. Germline loops: CDR1 SEHNR, CDR2 FQNEAQ (reference sequence).

This rearrangement joins TRBV5-4 to TRBJ2-2, with TRBD2 matching over 10 bases. V was clipped by 1 base and J by 3 bases; unmatched bases: 0. The CDR3 is 15 residues long. Germline V lookup: CDR1 SGHNT, CDR2 YYREEE (reference sequence). CDR3 bases: TGTGCCAGCAGCTTGACTAGCGGGGACACCGGGGAGCTGTTTTTT. Translating it yields CASSLTSGDTGELFF.

This clone was counted once. The chain recombines TRBV4-1 with TRBJ1-2; D may be TRBD1 (6 bases). V was pared by 5 bases and J by 4 bases, with 20 bases between. Germline V gene data show CDR1 as MGHRA and CDR2 as YSYEKL. The CDR3 covers 16 residues. CDR3 in DNA: TGCGCCAGCAGCGAAGCCCTAAAGGGGGAAACCTATGGCTACACCTTC. Encoded protein: CASSEALKGETYGYTF.

J is TRBJ2-1 and V is TRBV27, with 9 bases fitting TRBD2. CDR1 is MNHEY, CDR2 SMNVEV, per germline (reference sequence). The trim removed 0 bases at V and 9 bases at J, leaving 15 bases unmatched. The CDR3 has 18 residues. CDR3 sequence: CASSLSFRGGGAEGEQFF. The DNA for the CDR3 is TGTGCCAGCAGTTTATCGTTCCGGGGCGGGGGGGCCGAAGGTGAGCAGTTCTTC.

The CDR3 nucleotides are TGTGCCAGCAGTTGGGCGGGGGGGTCCTACGAGCAGTACTTC. It yields the protein CASSWAGGSYEQYF. The J gene is TRBJ2-7, the V gene TRBV27; 9 bases match TRBD2. The CDR3 loop spans 14 amino acids. V shed 4 bases and J 1 base; nucleotides not matched to a gene: 2. Germline V gene data show CDR1 as MNHEY and CDR2 as SMNVEV (reference sequence).

A note on this clone: At one end, the junction sequence differs from germline, possibly due to a read error. V and J are TRBV7-7 and TRBJ1-3, with TRBD1 as a possible D gene (6 bases). The CDR3 length is 13 residues. Germline loops: CDR1 SSHAT, CDR2 FNYEAQ (reference sequence). CDR3 sequence reads: CASSFRGGNTIYF. Written as DNA, the CDR3 is TGTGCTAGCAGCTTCAGGGGTGGAAACACCATATATTTT. The variable domain in full, with the rest retrieved from reference TRBV7-7 and TRBJ1-3, is GAGVSQSPRYKVTKRGQDVTLRCDPISSHATLYWYQQALGQGPEFLTYFNYEAQPDKSGLPSDRFSAERPEGSISTLTIQRTEQRDSAMYRCASSFRGGNTIYFGEGSWLTVV.

This clone was counted a single time. CDR3 nucleotides: TGTGCCAGTAGTCCAGGACAGGGGGACTATGGCTACACCTTC. It is translated as CASSPGQGDYGYTF. The genes are TRBV19 and TRBJ1-2, with 10 bases that match TRBD1. The length of the CDR3 is 14 residues. The junction had 3 bases not matched to a gene; V was cut back by 5 bases and J by 3 bases. The germline CDR1 and CDR2 sequences are LNHDA and SQIVND (reference sequence).

The chain employs TRBV11-2 and TRBJ2-5; D might be TRBD2 (7 bases). V gave up 1 base and J gave up 5 bases, with 17 bases separating them. The CDR3 length is 16 residues. Germline lookup yields CDR1 SGHAT and CDR2 FQNNGV. DNA of the CDR3: TGTGCCAGCAGCTTAGGTTCGGGGGGCGCGATGGAGACCCAGTACTTC. Translated, it gives CASSLGSGGAMETQYF.

V and J are TRBV30 and TRBJ2-5; 10 bases are a match to TRBD2. Germline CDR1 and CDR2: GTSNPN and SVGIG (reference sequence). V trimming: 0 bases; J trimming: 5 bases; junction bases outside the gene matches: 6. The CDR3 has 15 amino acids. The CDR3 reads CAWSVLAGEGETQYF. As DNA, the CDR3 is TGTGCCTGGAGTGTCCTAGCGGGGGAGGGGGAGACCCAGTACTTC.

The genes are TRBV2 and TRBJ2-5; 13 nucleotides match TRBD2. Germline CDR1 and CDR2: SNHLY and FYNNEI. The CDR3 covers 15 residues. Trimming at V came to 6 bases and at J to 5 bases, leaving 6 bases not matched to a gene. CDR3 in DNA: TGTGCCAGCAGGGCCTCGACTAGCGGGGGGGAGACCCAGTACTTC. Amino acids: CASRASTSGGETQYF.

The J gene is TRBJ2-2, the V gene TRBV18; no definite D call. This CDR3 comprises 15 residues. Germline V lookup: CDR1 KGHSH, CDR2 LQKENI. Trimming cost V 0 bases and J 4 bases, with 9 bases left between them. CDR3 protein: CASSPPYSITGELFF. CDR3 bases: TGTGCCAGCTCACCACCGTATAGTATCACCGGGGAGCTGTTTTTT.

This chain connects TRBV19 to TRBJ1-1; perhaps TRBD1 as D (6 bases). V lost 3 bases and J lost 1, with 9 bases in between. The germline V gene encodes CDR1 LNHDA and CDR2 SQIVND (reference sequence). The CDR3 has 14 residues. The CDR3 loop reads CASSMTGTNTEAFF. CDR3 sequence (DNA): TGTGCCAGTAGTATGACAGGCACGAACACTGAAGCTTTCTTT.

The rearrangement joins TRBV5-1 to TRBJ1-2; D possibly corresponds to TRBD1 (5 bases). There are 16 residues in the CDR3. Germline loops: CDR1 SGHRS, CDR2 YFSETQ. The V end lost 0 bases, the J end lost 7 bases, and 19 bases lay between the germline ends. The CDR3 DNA reads TGCGCCAGCAGCTTGGTCGCGGCAGGGCCATACTCTGGCTACACCTTC. Translation gives CASSLVAAGPYSGYTF.

The rearrangement uses TRBV27 and TRBJ2-3; TRBD2 aligns across 8 bases. There are 15 residues in the CDR3. The V gene end was trimmed by 2 bases and the J gene end by 0 bases; junction bases not matched to a gene: 1. Germline CDR1 is MNHEY and CDR2 is SMNVEV (reference sequence). The DNA of the CDR3 is TGTGCCAGCAGTTTAGCGGGGGGTAGCACAGATACGCAGTATTTT. Its translation is CASSLAGGSTDTQYF.

This clone has only one observation. V and J are TRBV27 and TRBJ2-1, with D possibly being TRBD1 (7 bases). Germline V gene lookup returns CDR1 MNHEY and CDR2 SMNVEV (reference sequence). Trimming took off 4 bases at V and 16 bases at J, with 20 bases between the two ends. This CDR3 comprises 13 residues. The CDR3 DNA is TGTGCCAGCAGTTCCGCGGGACAGCCCGTTGACTTCTTC. Translation gives CASSSAGQPVDFF.

This sequence joins TRBV9 and TRBJ2-5, with 9 bases lining up with TRBD1. V shed 3 bases and J 1 base; nucleotides not matched to a gene: 7. CDR1 and CDR2 from the germline V gene are SGDLS and YYNGEE. This CDR3 has 16 amino acids. The CDR3 loop reads CASSERDRAFQETQYF. CDR3 bases: TGTGCCAGCAGCGAGAGGGACAGGGCCTTCCAAGAGACCCAGTACTTC.

The chain links TRBV27 to TRBJ1-2, with 9 bases matching TRBD1. Per the germline V gene, CDR1 is MNHEY and CDR2 is SMNVEV (reference sequence). The junction had 8 bases not matched to a gene; V was cut back by 6 bases and J by 3 bases. This CDR3 contains 15 residues. The CDR3 protein is CASSRDRVWDYGYTF. CDR3 DNA sequence: TGTGCCAGCAGCCGGGACAGGGTCTGGGACTATGGCTACACCTTC.